The 28 T cell receptor beta chains in this list originate from one sample, sequenced in a study. TCRdb itself ran the 5' RACE reads through MiXCR, one entry per CDR3 protein. The data hold about 40,000 distinct CDR3 sequences, with 18% observed a single time. Input material: naive CD4+ T cells sorted from a lymph node. Subset in this sample: naive CD4+ T cells, CD4+CD45RA+CD25-. All receptors come from a female donor with breast cancer.

This chain links TRBV6-1 with TRBJ2-5; D not certain. The CDR3 loop spans 11 amino acids. Per the germline V gene, CDR1 is MNHNS and CDR2 is SASEGT. V gave up 8 bases and J gave up 2 bases, with 6 bases separating them. CDR3 in amino acids: CASVLQETQYF. The CDR3 coding sequence is TGTGCCAGCGTTCTTCAAGAGACCCAGTACTTC.

This CDR3 reads CASSQDPKADYNSPLHF. The CDR3 DNA follows: TGTGCCAGCAGCCAAGACCCGAAGGCAGATTATAATTCACCCCTCCACTTT. The chain is built from TRBV4-2 and TRBJ1-6; D remains unclear. Germline V gene data show CDR1 as LGHNA and CDR2 as YNFKEQ. Trimming removed 0 bases from V and 4 bases from J, with 13 bases in between. The CDR3 runs 17 residues.

J is TRBJ1-1 and V is TRBV5-3; weak D call: TRBD1 (5 bases). TRBV5-3 is an ORF; its function is uncertain. The length of the CDR3 is 14 residues. The V gene lost 6 bases and the J gene lost 2 bases, with 14 bases spanning the gap. CDR3: CARIQGKINTEAFF. DNA for the CDR3: TGTGCCAGAATTCAGGGAAAAATAAACACTGAAGCTTTCTTT.

This clonotype was observed many times. The chain combines TRBV12-3 or TRBV12-4 with TRBJ1-2; D gene unclear. Trimming removed 3 bases from V and 8 bases from J, with 13 bases in between. This CDR3 region has 13 residues. This CDR3 is CASSFVAIEGYTF. CDR3 DNA: TGTGCCAGCAGTTTTGTCGCGATAGAAGGCTACACCTTC.

Ten or more counts support this clonotype. The chain employs TRBV5-1 and TRBJ2-5; D unclear. With 4 bases removed from V and 0 bases from J, the gap between germline ends came to 16 bases. The CDR3 has 16 residues. The V gene's germline CDR1 is SGHRS and CDR2 YFSETQ. CDR3 in amino acids: CASSRTELGNQETQYF. CDR3 in DNA: TGCGCCAGCAGCCGAACAGAGTTGGGGAACCAAGAGACCCAGTACTTC.

The J gene is TRBJ2-1, the V gene TRBV25-1; D ambiguous. The germline CDR1 and CDR2 sequences are MGHDK and SYGVNS. This CDR3 is built from 11 residues. Trimming left V 6 bases short and J 5 bases short, with 5 bases between. The CDR3 loop is CASRRNNEQFF. DNA of the CDR3: TGTGCCAGCAGGAGGAACAATGAGCAGTTCTTC.

This clonotype was detected many times. The chain uses TRBV4-3 and TRBJ2-1, with 11 nucleotides matching TRBD2. Trimming removed 0 bases from V and 6 bases from J; junction bases left unmatched: 1. The CDR3 spans 15 residues. Germline CDR1 and CDR2: LGHNA and YSLEER. The CDR3 protein is CASSQDGTSGNEQFF. CDR3 nucleotide sequence: TGCGCCAGCAGCCAAGATGGGACTAGCGGCAATGAGCAGTTCTTC.

This chain uses TRBV28 with TRBJ1-4, with TRBD1 as a possible D gene (6 bases). V was shortened by 2 bases and J by 8 bases, with 9 bases between the two germline ends. Looked up from germline, CDR1 is MDHEN and CDR2 is SYDVKM. The CDR3 loop spans 13 amino acids. The CDR3 DNA reads TGTGCCAGCAGTTTAACAGGGAGCGAAAAACTGTTTTTT. Amino acid sequence: CASSLTGSEKLFF.

The chain joins TRBV3-1 to TRBJ2-1; no clear D gene. Germline assignment: CDR1 LGHDT and CDR2 YNNKEL (reference sequence). V was pared by 4 bases and J by 5 bases, with 6 bases between. The length of the CDR3 is 12 residues. CDR3 sequence: CASSPRDNEQFF. In DNA form, the CDR3 reads TGTGCCAGCAGCCCCCGGGACAATGAGCAGTTCTTC.

The chain is built from TRBV5-4 and TRBJ1-4; D gene ambiguous. V was pared by 7 bases and J by 6 bases, with 16 bases between. Germline V gene data show CDR1 as SGHNT and CDR2 as YYREEE (reference sequence). The CDR3 covers 14 residues. Written as DNA, the CDR3 is TGTGCCAGCTCGCCTGGAGGGAGAGATGAAAAACTGTTTTTT. Residues: CASSPGGRDEKLFF.

This clonotype was seen only a few times. This chain joins TRBV20-1 and TRBJ1-2; possibly TRBD1 for D (5 bases). CDR3 length: 13 residues. The germline CDR1 and CDR2 sequences are DFQATT and SNEGSKA (reference sequence). V was clipped by 6 bases and J by 4 bases, with 15 bases between them. The CDR3 region has the DNA TGCAGTGCAGAGAAGGACACGAGCTATGGCTACACCTTC. This translates into CSAEKDTSYGYTF.

This sequence joins TRBV7-9 and TRBJ1-3; D gene unclear. The CDR3 contains 14 residues. Germline CDR1 is SEHNR and CDR2 is FQNEAQ (reference sequence). Trimming removed 3 bases from V and 1 base from J, with 7 bases in between. The CDR3 here is CASSFTVSGNTIYF. CDR3 in DNA: TGTGCCAGCAGCTTCACGGTGTCTGGAAACACCATATATTTT.

Here the CDR3 reads CASRGQVTEAFF. DNA for the CDR3: TGTGCCAGCAGGGGGCAAGTTACTGAAGCTTTCTTT. This chain connects TRBV12-3 or TRBV12-4 to TRBJ1-1, with D maybe TRBD1 (5 bases). V dropped 6 bases and J dropped 5 bases, with 10 bases sitting between them. The CDR3 loop spans 12 amino acids.

Note on this clonotype: Compared with germline, one end of the junction differs, possibly owing to a read error. The rearrangement uses TRBV6-2 or TRBV6-3 and TRBJ2-1, with 8 bases lining up with TRBD1. Germline CDR1 is MNHEY and CDR2 is SVGEGT. CDR3 size: 15 residues. Here the CDR3 reads CASRVRDRTIGEQVF. In DNA, the CDR3 is TGTGCCAGCAGAGTTCGGGACAGGACAATCGGTGAGCAGGTCTTC.

V usage is TRBV4-3 and J usage is TRBJ2-1; D unclear. CDR3 length equals 14 residues. Trimming left V 0 bases short and J 9 bases short, with 12 bases between. CDR1 and CDR2 (germline): LGHNA, YSLEER. The CDR3 region is CASSQERLVFEQFF. CDR3 bases: TGCGCCAGCAGCCAAGAACGGCTCGTGTTTGAGCAGTTCTTC.

Worth noting for this clonotype: One base away lies a much larger clone, so this may be a sequencing read error. This CDR3 fails to terminate in the conserved phenylalanine or tryptophan, so it likely reflects a read error. The rearrangement joins TRBV29-1 to TRBJ2-1; TRBD1 matches at 7 bases. Germline CDR1 and CDR2: SQVTM and ANQGSEA. The trim removed 7 bases at V and 2 bases at J, leaving 11 bases unmatched. The CDR3 totals 15 residues. CDR3 amino acids: CSANPWDRTYNEQFL. The CDR3, as DNA: TGCAGCGCCAACCCGTGGGACAGAACCTACAATGAGCAGTTCTTG.

The chain is built from TRBV20-1 and TRBJ2-5; 10 nucleotides agree with TRBD2. Germline-derived CDR1 and CDR2 are DFQATT and SNEGSKA (reference sequence). The CDR3 length is 15 residues. With V trimmed by 0 bases and J by 3 bases, 4 bases remained unmatched. The CDR3 DNA is TGCAGTGCTAGAGACACCGGACTAGCGGAAGAGACCCAGTACTTC. Protein sequence: CSARDTGLAEETQYF.

This sequence joins TRBV12-3 or TRBV12-4 and TRBJ2-7; D is possibly TRBD1 (6 bases). The CDR3 is 13 residues long. With 6 bases removed from V and 2 bases from J, the gap between germline ends came to 11 bases. The CDR3 region is CASSQGMAYEQYF. In nucleotides, the CDR3 is TGTGCCAGCAGCCAGGGGATGGCCTACGAGCAGTACTTC.

A word on this clonotype: In this CDR3 the conserved last residue, phenylalanine or tryptophan, is missing, so a read error is likely. The V gene is TRBV7-2, the J gene TRBJ2-1; 9 bases are a match to TRBD1. This CDR3 region has 15 residues. The J segment lost 4 bases and the V segment lost 1 base, leaving 2 bases of the junction unmatched. CDR1 and CDR2 from the germline V gene are SGHTA and FQGNSA. This CDR3 reads CASSLEGQGYNEQFL. For the CDR3, the DNA is TGTGCCAGCAGCTTAGAGGGACAGGGTTACAATGAGCAGTTCCTC.

Regarding this clonotype: Germline and junction disagree at one end, which may indicate a read error. The V call is TRBV27, the J call TRBJ1-2, with a weak D call TRBD1 (5 bases). The CDR3 length is 12 residues. CDR1 MNHEY and CDR2 SMNVEV come from the germline V gene (reference sequence). In DNA, the CDR3 is TGTGCCAGCAGTGCCCAGGGCGCTGGCGACACCTTC. It codes for CASSAQGAGDTF.

This chain uses TRBV7-9 with TRBJ1-1; no clear D. V dropped 6 bases and J dropped 4 bases, with 9 bases sitting between them. This CDR3 region has 12 residues. Per germline, CDR1 SEHNR and CDR2 FQNEAQ (reference sequence). The CDR3 is CASRPMTTEAFF. The CDR3 DNA follows: TGTGCCAGCAGGCCCATGACCACTGAAGCTTTCTTT. Using reference TRBV7-9 and TRBJ1-1 for the parts outside the CDR3, the full variable domain is DTGVSQNPRHKITKRGQNVTFRCDPISEHNRLYWYRQTLGQGPEFLTYFQNEAQLEKSRLLSDRFSAERPKGSFSTLEIQRTEQGDSAMYLCASRPMTTEAFFGQGTRLTVV.

This clonotype was seen ten or more times. The rearrangement uses TRBV20-1 and TRBJ1-1; perhaps TRBD1 as D (6 bases). This CDR3 region has 15 residues. V lost 2 bases and J lost 1, with 14 bases in between. Germline CDR1 DFQATT, CDR2 SNEGSKA (reference sequence). CDR3 sequence: CSARIPPGANTEAFF. The CDR3 nucleotides read TGCAGTGCTAGAATACCTCCAGGGGCGAACACTGAAGCTTTCTTT.

This clonotype was counted only a few times. Written as DNA, the CDR3 is TGTGCCATCAGTCAGAGCCGGGACAGAGAAGAGACCCAGTACTTC. It encodes CAISQSRDREETQYF. The rearrangement links TRBV10-3 to TRBJ2-5, with 7 nucleotides matching TRBD1. Germline assignment: CDR1 ENHRY and CDR2 SYGVKD. The CDR3 has 15 residues. V dropped 5 bases and J dropped 3; count of bases not matched to a gene: 9.

Many counts were recorded for this clonotype. The chain has TRBV5-5 and TRBJ2-7; D is possibly TRBD1 or TRBD2 (6 bases each). Between the trimmed V and J ends, which lost 3 bases and 5 bases, there was a span of 15 bases. The germline V gene encodes CDR1 SGHKS and CDR2 YYEKEE (reference sequence). This CDR3 has 14 amino acids. CDR3 nucleotide sequence: TGTGCCAGCAGCTCCGGGGGCACTGTCCACGAGCAGTACTTC. This translates into CASSSGGTVHEQYF.

The chain links TRBV6-2 or TRBV6-3 to TRBJ2-7; maybe TRBD1 (5 bases). The germline V gene has CDR1 MNHEY and CDR2 SVGEGT. Trimming cost V 6 bases and J 7 bases, with 13 bases left between them. The CDR3 length is 12 residues. The CDR3 region has the DNA TGTGCCAGCAGCCGACCTAAGGGGGAGCAGTACTTC. Translation: CASSRPKGEQYF.

The chain combines TRBV5-1 with TRBJ2-3; 7 bases are a match to TRBD2. V was clipped by 4 bases and J by 2 bases; unmatched bases: 13. The CDR3 sequence is 17 residues long. Germline lookup yields CDR1 SGHRS and CDR2 YFSETQ. CDR3 region: CASSLGGSGPVTDTQYF. The CDR3 DNA reads TGCGCCAGCAGCCTGGGGGGGTCAGGGCCGGTCACAGATACGCAGTATTTT.

The chain is built from TRBV5-1 and TRBJ1-1; D is undetermined. Germline lookup yields CDR1 SGHRS and CDR2 YFSETQ. The CDR3 extends over 14 amino acids. V lost 4 bases, J lost 0 bases, and 10 bases lay in between. Written as DNA, the CDR3 is TGCGCCAGCAGCCAACAGAGCATGAACACTGAAGCTTTCTTT. It specifies CASSQQSMNTEAFF.

V usage is TRBV5-1 and J usage is TRBJ2-3; 9 bases align to TRBD2. From germline, CDR1 is SGHRS and CDR2 YFSETQ. CDR3 length equals 17 residues. V gave up 1 base and J gave up 1 base; unmatched junction bases: 7. The CDR3 spells CASSLSKTSGRTDTQYF. In DNA, the CDR3 is TGCGCCAGCAGCTTGTCTAAGACTAGCGGTCGCACAGATACGCAGTATTTT. Looking up the rest from reference TRBV5-1 and TRBJ2-3 gives the full variable domain: KAGVTQTPRYLIKTRGQQVTLSCSPISGHRSVSWYQQTPGQGLQFLFEYFSETQRNKGNFPGRFSGRQFSNSRSEMNVSTLELGDSALYLCASSLSKTSGRTDTQYFGPGTRLTVL.